This T cell receptor beta chain appears in the sequencing data of a study of blood T cells in healthy people across ages (dated by TCRdb to the mid-2010s). Background for the entire study: Template switching captured roughly one uniquely barcoded TCR beta cDNA molecule per two T cells in model experiments. The study measured age-related changes in TCR beta repertoire diversity using deep sequencing normalized with unique cDNA molecular identifiers. Donors were grouped into four age groups: young (average approximately 15 years), middle-aged (39), aged (around 60) and long-lived (about 89). To avoid experimental bias, donors of different ages were randomly spread across the sequencing lanes. Using the same blood draw, the study looked at two additional independent replicas of 1 million unique cDNA reads for two donors, one aged 18 to 29 and the other aged 80 or older.

Libraries were made using 5' RACE. Sequencing used an Illumina HiSeq 2500. A second 7 to 11 cycle PCR used a sample-barcoded 5' primer and a J-beta primer mix. A template-switch 5' adaptor carrying 12 random nucleotides introduced a unique molecular identifier onto each TCR beta cDNA molecule. Each sample yielded at least 3 million CDR3-containing paired-end reads. First-strand cDNA synthesis was performed from all RNA using the Mint cDNA synthesis kit, with priming by a TRBC-specific oligonucleotide. Following uracil-DNA glycosylase treatment, a first 18-cycle PCR with universal primers M1SS and BC2_uni_R was performed on all cDNA. Processing in the source paper ran as follows. Each sample was normalized by randomly selecting 1 million high-quality reads, each carrying a distinct molecular identifier. Instead of being binned into consensus sequences, reads with shared molecular identifiers were discarded. MiTCR, set to a Q25 quality threshold and the strictest error-elimination algorithm, was used for CDR3 identification, clonotype clustering and error correction. A nonparametric unseen species model using Euler transformation provided a lower-bound estimate of total TCR beta diversity. TCRdb reran the public reads through fastp at Q25 and MiXCR, keeping productive beta chains. Every distinct CDR3 protein forms one entry, paired with its most common genes and DNA. The V and J calls were not made by the authors but by TCRdb's processing. The sample table lists about 1.5 million distinct CDR3 sequences, under 55% of them with a count of one. About 4.1% of the sample rests with the top ten.

Donors were around 37 systemically healthy Caucasian individuals from Russia aged about 6 to 100 years. About 9.1 milliliters of peripheral blood were collected from each donor into EDTA-treated Vacutainer tubes. Ficoll-Paque density-gradient centrifugation was used to isolate PBMCs, with at least 6.5 million per sample. Total RNA was extracted from PBMCs with Trizol reagent, with at least 5.5 micrograms obtained per sample. For every donor, an aliquot of PBMCs went through flow cytometry to measure the percentages of naive CD45RAhigh/CD27high T cells. General study outcomes and caveats: Because the CMV infection status of the donors was unknown, age-related changes in expanded clonotypes may potentially have been confounded. Because profiling used bulk unsorted PBMCs, naive and antigen-experienced compartments could not be compared conclusively. As age increased, observed TCR beta diversity per million T cells dropped in a roughly linear way, and a significant reduction was already evident by age about 40. The long-lived group showed more naive CD4+ T cells, fewer expanded clones and increased TCR diversity than the aged group, suggesting age selection. Total diversity estimates from one million sequenced T cells were considered lower bounds and underestimates. A strong correlation was found between observed TCR beta diversity and the percentage of naive T cells measured by flow cytometry.

Relative to germline, V is 3 bases shorter and J is 0 bases shorter, with 8 bases between their ends. The CDR3 covers 14 residues, taking in both the cysteine and the phenylalanine. Only CDR3 DNA remains: 42 bases, in frame from the first base. From a lookup of the germline V gene, CDR1 and CDR2 are MNHEY and SVGEGT. Comment on this clonotype: There is no known antigen for this receptor. No base quality information exists; no much larger clone differs at one position.

The V and J segments used are TRBV6-2 or TRBV6-3 and TRBJ2-5, with the D gene not clear enough to name. The specimen was blood. This TCR came from a young woman in good health. The DNA reads as follows: TGTGCCAGCAGTTATCTAGGAAACCAAGAGACCCAGTACTTC. Its translation is CASSYLGNQETQYF.